This T cell receptor (beta chain) was documented in a study of T cell repertoires in cytomegalovirus infection. TCRdb recomputed calls from the reads with MiXCR, one row per CDR3 protein. The data contain about 320,000 distinct CDR3 sequences, over 7.5% of them singletons. This clonotype was recorded many times. Looked up from germline, CDR1 is MDHEN and CDR2 is SYDVKM. V dropped 10 bases and J dropped 5 bases, with 12 bases sitting between them. The CDR3 length is 11 residues. The TCR sequence derives from a human donor in good health (CMV status not recorded). Some clones in this sample may be carry-over from other donors' samples. The sequenced sample consisted of PBMCs. The V call is TRBV28, the J call TRBJ2-7; D gene ambiguous. The chain's CDR3 is CATLLINEQYF. The CDR3 bases are TGTGCCACCCTTTTAATAAACGAGCAGTACTTC.